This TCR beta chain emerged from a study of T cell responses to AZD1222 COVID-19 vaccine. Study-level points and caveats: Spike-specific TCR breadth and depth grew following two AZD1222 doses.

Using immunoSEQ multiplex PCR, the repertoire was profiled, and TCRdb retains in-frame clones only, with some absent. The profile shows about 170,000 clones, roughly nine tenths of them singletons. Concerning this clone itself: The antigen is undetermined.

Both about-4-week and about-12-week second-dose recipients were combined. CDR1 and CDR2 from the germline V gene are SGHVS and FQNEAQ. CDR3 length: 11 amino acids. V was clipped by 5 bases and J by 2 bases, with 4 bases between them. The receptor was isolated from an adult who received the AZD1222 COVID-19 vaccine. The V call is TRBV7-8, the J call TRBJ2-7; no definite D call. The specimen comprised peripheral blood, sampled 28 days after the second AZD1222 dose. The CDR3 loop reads CASSPAYEQYF. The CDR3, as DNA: TGTGCCAGCAGCCCCGCCTACGAGCAGTACTTC.